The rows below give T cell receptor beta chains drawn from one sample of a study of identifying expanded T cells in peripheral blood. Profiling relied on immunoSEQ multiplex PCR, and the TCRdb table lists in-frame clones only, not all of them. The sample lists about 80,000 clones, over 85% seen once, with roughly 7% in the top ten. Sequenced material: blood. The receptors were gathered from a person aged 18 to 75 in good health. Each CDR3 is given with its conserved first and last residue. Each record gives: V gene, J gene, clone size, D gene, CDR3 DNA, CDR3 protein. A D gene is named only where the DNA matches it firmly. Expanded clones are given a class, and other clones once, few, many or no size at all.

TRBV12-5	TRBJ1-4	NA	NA	TGTGCTAGTGGTTCCCCCTCCGGGGGCACGACTAATGAAAAACTGTTTTTT	CASGSPSGGTTNEKLFF
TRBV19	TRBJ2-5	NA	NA	TGTGCCAGTAGTCCCCCGGGGGGCCAGACCCAGTACTTC	CASSPPGGQTQYF
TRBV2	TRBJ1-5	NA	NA	TGTGCCAATCTACCCGGTCGGGAGAATAGCAATCAGCCCCAGCATTTT	CANLPGRENSNQPQHF
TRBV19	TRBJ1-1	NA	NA	TGTGCCAGTAGTAACAGGGCGAACACTGAAGCTTTCTTT	CASSNRANTEAFF
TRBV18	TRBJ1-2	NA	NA	TGTGCCAGCTCACCACTAACTGGGCAGGGCGGAGGCTACACCTTC	CASSPLTGQGGGYTF
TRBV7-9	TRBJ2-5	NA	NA	TGTGCCAGCAGCTTCACAGGGATGGGTGAGACCCAGTACTTC	CASSFTGMGETQYF
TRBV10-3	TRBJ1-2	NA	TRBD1	TGTGCCATCAGTGTTGGACAGGACTATGGCTACACCTTC	CAISVGQDYGYTF
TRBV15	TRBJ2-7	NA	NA	TGTGCCACCAGCAGATCGCACTCCTACGAGCAGTACTTC	CATSRSHSYEQYF
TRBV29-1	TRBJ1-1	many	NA	TGCAGCGTTGTTTTGGGGGAGGGGAACACTGAAGCTTTCTTT	CSVVLGEGNTEAFF
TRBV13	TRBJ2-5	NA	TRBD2	TGTGCCAGCAGCTGGGGACTAGCGGGGCGGGAGACCCAGTACTTC	CASSWGLAGRETQYF
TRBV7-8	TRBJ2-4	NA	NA	TGTGCCAGCAGCTTAGACCAAAGGGGACGGGACATTCAGTACTTC	CASSLDQRGRDIQYF
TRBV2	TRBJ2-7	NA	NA	TGTGCCAGCAGGCCAACTAGAGATGAGCAGTACTTC	CASRPTRDEQYF
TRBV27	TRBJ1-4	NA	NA	TGTGCCAGCAGTTTATCGAGGACGGGAAATGAAAAACTGTTTTTT	CASSLSRTGNEKLFF
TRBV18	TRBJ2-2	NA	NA	TGTGCCAGCTCACCGACGACAGGGGAGCTGTTTTTT	CASSPTTGELFF